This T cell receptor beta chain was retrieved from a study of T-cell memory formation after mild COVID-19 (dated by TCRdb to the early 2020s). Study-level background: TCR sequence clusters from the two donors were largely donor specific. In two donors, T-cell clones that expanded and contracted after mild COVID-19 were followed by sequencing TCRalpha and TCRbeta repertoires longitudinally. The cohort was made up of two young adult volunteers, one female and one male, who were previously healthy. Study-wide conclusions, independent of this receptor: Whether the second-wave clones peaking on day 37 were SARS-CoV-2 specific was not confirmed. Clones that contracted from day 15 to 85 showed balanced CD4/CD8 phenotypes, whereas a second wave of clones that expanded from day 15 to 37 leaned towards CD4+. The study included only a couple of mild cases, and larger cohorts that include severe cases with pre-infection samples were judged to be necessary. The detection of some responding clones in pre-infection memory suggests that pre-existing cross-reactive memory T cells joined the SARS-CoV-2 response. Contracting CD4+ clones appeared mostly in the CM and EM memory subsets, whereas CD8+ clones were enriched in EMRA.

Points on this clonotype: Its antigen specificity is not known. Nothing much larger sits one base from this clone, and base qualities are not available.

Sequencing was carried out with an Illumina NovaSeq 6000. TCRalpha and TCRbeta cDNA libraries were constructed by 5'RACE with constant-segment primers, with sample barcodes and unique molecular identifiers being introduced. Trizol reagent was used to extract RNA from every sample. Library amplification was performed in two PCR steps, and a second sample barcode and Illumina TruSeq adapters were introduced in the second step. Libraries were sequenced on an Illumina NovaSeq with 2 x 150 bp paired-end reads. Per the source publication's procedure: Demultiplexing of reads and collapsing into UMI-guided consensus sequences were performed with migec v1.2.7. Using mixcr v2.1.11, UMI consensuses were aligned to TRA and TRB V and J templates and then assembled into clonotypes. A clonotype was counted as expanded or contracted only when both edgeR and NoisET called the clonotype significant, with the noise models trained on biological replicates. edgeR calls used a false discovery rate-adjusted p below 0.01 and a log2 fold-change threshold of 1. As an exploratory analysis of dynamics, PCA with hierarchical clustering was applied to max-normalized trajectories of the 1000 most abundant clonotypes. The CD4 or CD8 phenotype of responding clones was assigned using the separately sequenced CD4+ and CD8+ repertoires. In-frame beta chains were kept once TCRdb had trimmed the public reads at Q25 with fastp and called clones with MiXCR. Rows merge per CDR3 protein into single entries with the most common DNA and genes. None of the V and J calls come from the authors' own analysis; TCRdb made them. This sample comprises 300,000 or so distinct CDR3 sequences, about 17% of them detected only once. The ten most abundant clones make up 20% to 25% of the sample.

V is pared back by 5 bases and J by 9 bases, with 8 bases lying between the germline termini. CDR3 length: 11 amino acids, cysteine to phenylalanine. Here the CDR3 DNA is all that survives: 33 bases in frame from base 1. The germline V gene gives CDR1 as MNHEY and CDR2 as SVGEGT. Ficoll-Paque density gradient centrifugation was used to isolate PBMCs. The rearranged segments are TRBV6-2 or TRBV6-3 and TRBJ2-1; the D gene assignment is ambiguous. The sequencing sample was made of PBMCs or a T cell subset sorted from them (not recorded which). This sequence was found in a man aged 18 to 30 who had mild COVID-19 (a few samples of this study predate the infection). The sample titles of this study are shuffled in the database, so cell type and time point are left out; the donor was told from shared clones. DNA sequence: TGTGCCAGCAGTCCCCCTGGTGAGCAGTTCTTC. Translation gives CASSPPGEQFF.